A single T cell receptor (beta chain) is shown here with its context. What this receptor recognizes is not known. No much larger clone is present one base from it, and per-base qualities are unavailable. There are 13 amino acids in the CDR3, from cysteine to phenylalanine inclusive. The read is trimmed to its CDR3 DNA, 39 bases read in frame from base 1. Sequences SQVTM (CDR1) and ANQGSEA (CDR2) are obtained from the germline V gene. The V end loses 3 bases and the J end loses 3 bases, and a stretch of 12 bases separates them. In the prospective study, participants were roughly 18 to 95 years old, resided in about two dozen geographic areas of the United States, and were enrolled through a virtual design. Cohort assignment in the prospective study relied on participant-reported clinical history from a screening survey and a study questionnaire. Recovered participants in ImmuneRACE Cohort 3 were defined as having two consecutive negative NP/OP PCR tests, clearance from a healthcare professional, or resolution of symptoms. In the prospective study, whole blood, serum and a nasopharyngeal or oropharyngeal swab were collected from each participant by mobile phlebotomists. Over an approximately 2-month period, participants in the prospective study had the option of providing additional blood draws and questionnaires. Prospective study blood samples were shipped either frozen or at room temperature before DNA extraction.

This sample is drawn from a study of blood T cell repertoires in COVID-19 (dated by TCRdb to the early 2020s). Notes on the research overall: The collaborator samples originated in the United States, Italy and Spain and spanned the acute and convalescent phases of COVID-19. The material from the prospective study consisted of cDNA or gDNA derived from T cells, B-cell-depleted T cells, or PBMCs. The dataset comprised deeply sampled blood TCRbeta repertoires from subjects exposed to, actively infected with, or recovered from COVID-19. The repertoires were released in a freely available public database meant as a resource for research on the immune response to SARS-CoV-2. Samples were obtained from the ongoing ImmuneRACE study (first 160 participants) and from about 1,300 subjects provided by 6 global collaborators. A de-identified subject ID, COVID-19 status, age in years and sex were almost always included in the sample metadata. Where available, HLA class I and class II types were obtained from metadata supplied by the sample provider rather than from assay-based typing. Broader findings and caveats from the paper: The quantity of clinical and demographic metadata differed by source and by participant and was supplied without curation.

TCRbeta CDR3 regions were amplified from genomic DNA by means of the immunoSEQ Assay, a bias-controlled multiplex PCR. As for the authors' bioinformatics: The number of nucleated cells in each sample was estimated from the amplification of reference gene primers within the assay. Sequence reads were collapsed and filtered to measure the absolute abundance of every unique TCRbeta CDR3 rearrangement. For each sample, productive Simpson clonality was calculated as the square root of Simpson's diversity index across productive rearrangements. TCRdb retrieved this table from immuneACCESS and kept in-frame rearrangements only. Not all clones are present; in checked studies, unresolved V genes account for under half, and no reason is known for the remainder. Clonal size and the V and J genes are those of that table, whereas D and trimming came from the DNA. The sample contains approximately 330,000 clones, around nine tenths of them found a single time. The top ten clonotypes cover about 8.4% of the sample.

The sequence links TRBV29-1 to TRBJ2-7, with TRBD1 perhaps the D gene, on 5 matching bases. This receptor was taken from a woman aged 30 to 39 who had recovered from COVID-19. The sequencing sample was made of PBMCs or T cells enriched from blood (not recorded which). The CDR3 here reads CSVDQGLGYEQYF. The nucleotides read TGCAGCGTTGATCAGGGTTTAGGCTACGAGCAGTACTTC.